One T cell receptor beta chain is described in this entry. Its matching antigen is unknown. Assay used: immunoSEQ multiplex PCR; TCRdb lists only in-frame clones, some missing. Here the sample spans roughly 200,000 clones, 90% to 95% being singletons. Germline trimming cut 1 base from V and 2 bases from J; bases unmatched to any gene: 1. The CDR3 contains 15 residues. Germline V gene sequence: CDR1 LGHNA, CDR2 YSLEER. The sample belongs to a study of T cell responses to AZD1222 COVID-19 vaccine. Study results and limitations: As reported, nearly half of all spike-specific TCRs target variant regions that are unmutated. Spike-specific TCR repertoires showed rising breadth and depth after two AZD1222 doses.

This receptor was identified in an adult who received the AZD1222 COVID-19 vaccine. The chain couples TRBV4-3 to TRBJ2-3; TRBD2 matches at 9 bases. The source was peripheral blood, collected 28 days after the second AZD1222 dose. CDR3 protein: CASSQGLADTDTQYF. The CDR3 DNA sequence: TGCGCCAGCAGCCAAGGACTAGCGGACACAGATACGCAGTATTTT.